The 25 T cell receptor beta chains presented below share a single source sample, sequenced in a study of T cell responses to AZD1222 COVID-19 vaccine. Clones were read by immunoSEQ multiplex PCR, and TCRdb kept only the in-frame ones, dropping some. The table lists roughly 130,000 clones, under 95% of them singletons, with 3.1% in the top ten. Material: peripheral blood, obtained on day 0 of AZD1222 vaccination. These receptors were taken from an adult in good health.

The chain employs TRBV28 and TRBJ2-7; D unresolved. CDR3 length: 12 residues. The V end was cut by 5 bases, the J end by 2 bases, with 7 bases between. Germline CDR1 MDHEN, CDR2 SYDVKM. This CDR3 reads CASSGGPYEQYF. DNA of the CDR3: TGTGCCAGCAGTGGCGGTCCCTACGAGCAGTACTTC.

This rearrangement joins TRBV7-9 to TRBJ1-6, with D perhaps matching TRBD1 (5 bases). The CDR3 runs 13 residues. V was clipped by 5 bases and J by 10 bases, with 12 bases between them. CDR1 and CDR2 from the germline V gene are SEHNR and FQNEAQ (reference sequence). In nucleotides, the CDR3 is TGTGCCAGCAGCACGACAGCGGGCTCACCCCTCCACTTT. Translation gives CASSTTAGSPLHF.

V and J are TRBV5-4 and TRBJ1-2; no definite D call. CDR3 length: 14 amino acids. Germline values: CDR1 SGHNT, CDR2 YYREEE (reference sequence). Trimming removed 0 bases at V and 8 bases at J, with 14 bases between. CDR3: CASSLETTGGGYTF. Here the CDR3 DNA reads TGTGCCAGCAGCTTGGAAACGACGGGAGGGGGCTACACCTTC.

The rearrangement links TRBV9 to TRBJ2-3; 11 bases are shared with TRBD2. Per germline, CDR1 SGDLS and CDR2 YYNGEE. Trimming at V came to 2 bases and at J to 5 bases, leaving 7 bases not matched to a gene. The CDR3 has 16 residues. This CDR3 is CASSVFSGRAIDTQYF. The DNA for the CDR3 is TGTGCCAGCAGCGTTTTTAGCGGGAGGGCCATAGATACGCAGTATTTT.

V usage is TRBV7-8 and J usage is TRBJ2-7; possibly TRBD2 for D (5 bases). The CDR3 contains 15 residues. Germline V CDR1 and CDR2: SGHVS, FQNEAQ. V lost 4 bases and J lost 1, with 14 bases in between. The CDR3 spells CASSSRRGLSYEQYF. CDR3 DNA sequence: TGTGCCAGCAGCTCACGACGGGGTTTGTCCTACGAGCAGTACTTC.

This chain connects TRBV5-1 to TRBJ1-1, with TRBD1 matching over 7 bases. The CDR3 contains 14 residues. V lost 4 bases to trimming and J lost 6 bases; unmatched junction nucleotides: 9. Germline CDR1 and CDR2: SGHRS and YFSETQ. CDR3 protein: CASSPRQGTAEAFF. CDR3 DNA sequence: TGCGCCAGCAGCCCGCGACAGGGTACGGCTGAAGCTTTCTTT.

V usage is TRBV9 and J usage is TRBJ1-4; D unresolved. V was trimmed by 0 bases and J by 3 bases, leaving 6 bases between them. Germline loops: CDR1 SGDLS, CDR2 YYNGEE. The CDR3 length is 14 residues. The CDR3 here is CASSVGGANEKLFF. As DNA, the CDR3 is TGTGCCAGCAGCGTAGGTGGAGCTAATGAAAAACTGTTTTTT.

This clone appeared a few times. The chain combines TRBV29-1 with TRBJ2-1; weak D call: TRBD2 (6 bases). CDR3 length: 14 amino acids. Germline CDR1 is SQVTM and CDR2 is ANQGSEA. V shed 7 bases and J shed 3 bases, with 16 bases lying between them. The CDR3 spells CSASKEGRYNEQFF. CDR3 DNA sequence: TGCAGCGCCTCAAAGGAGGGCCGCTACAATGAGCAGTTCTTC.

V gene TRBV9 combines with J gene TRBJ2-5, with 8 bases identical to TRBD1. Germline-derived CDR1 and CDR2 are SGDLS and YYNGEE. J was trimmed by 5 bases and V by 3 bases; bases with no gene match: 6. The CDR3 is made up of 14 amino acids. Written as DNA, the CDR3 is TGTGCCAGCAGCGCGAGACAGGGGTCCGAGACCCAGTACTTC. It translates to CASSARQGSETQYF.

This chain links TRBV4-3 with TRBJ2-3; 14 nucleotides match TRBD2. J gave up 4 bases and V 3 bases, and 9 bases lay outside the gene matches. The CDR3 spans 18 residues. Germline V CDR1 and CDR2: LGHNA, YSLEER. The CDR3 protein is CASSHYSGLAGGPDTQYF. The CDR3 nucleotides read TGCGCCAGCAGCCATTACTCAGGACTAGCGGGAGGCCCAGATACGCAGTATTTT.

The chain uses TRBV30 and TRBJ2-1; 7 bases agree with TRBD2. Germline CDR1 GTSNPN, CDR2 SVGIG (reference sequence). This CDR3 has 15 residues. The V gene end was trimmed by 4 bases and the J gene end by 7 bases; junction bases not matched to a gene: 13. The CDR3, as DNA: TGTGCCTGGACCAGTTGGGGGGGAGTGGGGAATGAGCAGTTCTTC. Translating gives CAWTSWGGVGNEQFF. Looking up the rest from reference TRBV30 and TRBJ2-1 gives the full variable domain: SQTIHQWPATLVQPVGSPLSLECTVEGTSNPNLYWYRQAAGRGLQLLFYSVGIGQISSEVPQNLSASRPQDRQFILSSKKLLLSDSGFYLCAWTSWGGVGNEQFFGPGTRLTVL.

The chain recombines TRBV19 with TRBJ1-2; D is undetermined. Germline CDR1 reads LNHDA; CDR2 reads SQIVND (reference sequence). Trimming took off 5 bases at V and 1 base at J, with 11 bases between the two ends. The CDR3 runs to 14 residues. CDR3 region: CASSAGLYNYGYTF. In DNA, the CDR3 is TGTGCCAGTAGTGCAGGTCTTTATAACTATGGCTACACCTTC. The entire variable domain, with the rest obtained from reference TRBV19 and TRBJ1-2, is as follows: DGGITQSPKYLFRKEGQNVTLSCEQNLNHDAMYWYRQDPGQGLRLIYYSQIVNDFQKGDIAEGYSVSREKKESFPLTVTSAQKNPTAFYLCASSAGLYNYGYTFGSGTRLTVV.

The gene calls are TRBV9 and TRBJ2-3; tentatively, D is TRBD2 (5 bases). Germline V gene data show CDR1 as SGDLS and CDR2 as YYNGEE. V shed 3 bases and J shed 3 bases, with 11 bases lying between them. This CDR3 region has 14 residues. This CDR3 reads CASSAYSGTDTQYF. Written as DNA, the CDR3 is TGTGCCAGCAGCGCCTACTCGGGGACAGATACGCAGTATTTT.

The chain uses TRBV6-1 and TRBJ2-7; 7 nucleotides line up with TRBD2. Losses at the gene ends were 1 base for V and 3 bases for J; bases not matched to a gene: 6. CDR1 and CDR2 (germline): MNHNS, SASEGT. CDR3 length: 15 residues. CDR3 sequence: CASSEGGAGVYEQYF. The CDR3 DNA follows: TGTGCCAGCAGTGAAGGGGGTGCGGGAGTCTACGAGCAGTACTTC.

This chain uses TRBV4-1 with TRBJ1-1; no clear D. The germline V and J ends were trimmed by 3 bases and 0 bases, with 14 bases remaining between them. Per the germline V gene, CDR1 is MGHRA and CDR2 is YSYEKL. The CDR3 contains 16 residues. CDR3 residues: CASSHGFGIMNTEAFF. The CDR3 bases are TGCGCCAGCAGCCACGGGTTCGGGATCATGAACACTGAAGCTTTCTTT.

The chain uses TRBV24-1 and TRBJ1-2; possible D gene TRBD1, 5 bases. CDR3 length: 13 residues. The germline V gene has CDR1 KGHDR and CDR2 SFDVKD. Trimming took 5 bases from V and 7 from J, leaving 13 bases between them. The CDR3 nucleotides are TGTGCCACCAGTGGAGGGAGGGACTCTGGCTACACCTTC. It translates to CATSGGRDSGYTF.

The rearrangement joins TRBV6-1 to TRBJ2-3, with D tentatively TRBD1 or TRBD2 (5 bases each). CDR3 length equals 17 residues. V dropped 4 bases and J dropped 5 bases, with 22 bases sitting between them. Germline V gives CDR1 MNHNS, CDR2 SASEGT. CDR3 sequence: CASSASWTGTGVDTQYF. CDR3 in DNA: TGTGCCAGCAGTGCGTCGTGGACCGGGACCGGTGTAGATACGCAGTATTTT.

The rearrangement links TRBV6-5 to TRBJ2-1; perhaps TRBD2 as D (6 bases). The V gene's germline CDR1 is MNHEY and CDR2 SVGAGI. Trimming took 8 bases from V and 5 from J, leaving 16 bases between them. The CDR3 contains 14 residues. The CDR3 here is CASARAGPNNEQFF. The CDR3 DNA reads TGTGCCAGCGCGCGGGCGGGGCCAAACAATGAGCAGTTCTTC.

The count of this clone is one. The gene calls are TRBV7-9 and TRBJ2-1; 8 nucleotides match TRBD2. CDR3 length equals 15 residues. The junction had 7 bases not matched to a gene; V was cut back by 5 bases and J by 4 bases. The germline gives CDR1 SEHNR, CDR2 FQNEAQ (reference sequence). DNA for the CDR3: TGTGCCAGCAGCCAAGCTAGCGGGCTTTACAATGAGCAGTTCTTC. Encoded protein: CASSQASGLYNEQFF.

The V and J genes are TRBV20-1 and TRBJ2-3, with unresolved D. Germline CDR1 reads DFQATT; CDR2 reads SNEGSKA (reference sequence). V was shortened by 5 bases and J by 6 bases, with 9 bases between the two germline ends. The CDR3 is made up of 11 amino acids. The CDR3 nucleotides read TGCAGTGCTGCTCAAGGGGATACGCAGTATTTT. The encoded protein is CSAAQGDTQYF.

The CDR3 region is CASSQYRGQNYGYTF. The CDR3 DNA is TGTGCCAGCAGCCAATACAGGGGGCAGAACTATGGCTACACCTTC. The chain carries TRBV14 and TRBJ1-2; TRBD1 matches at 9 bases. Germline V gene data show CDR1 as SGHDN and CDR2 as FVKESK. Trimming cost V 2 bases and J 2 bases; bases outside gene matches: 3. CDR3 length: 15 residues.

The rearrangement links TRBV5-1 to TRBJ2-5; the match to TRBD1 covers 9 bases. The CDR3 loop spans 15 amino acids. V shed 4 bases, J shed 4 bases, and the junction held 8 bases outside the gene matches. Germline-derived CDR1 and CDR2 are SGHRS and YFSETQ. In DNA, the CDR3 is TGCGCCAGCAGCCCCGGGACAGGGTCTAGAGAGACCCAGTACTTC. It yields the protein CASSPGTGSRETQYF.

The CDR3 DNA reads TGTGCCAGCAGTGAGACAGCCAGCTATGGCTACACCTTC. Its translation is CASSETASYGYTF. This sequence joins TRBV27 and TRBJ1-2, with D maybe TRBD1 (5 bases). The V gene's germline CDR1 is MNHEY and CDR2 SMNVEV (reference sequence). V lost 5 bases and J 4 bases, leaving 11 bases between the germline ends. The CDR3 runs to 13 residues.

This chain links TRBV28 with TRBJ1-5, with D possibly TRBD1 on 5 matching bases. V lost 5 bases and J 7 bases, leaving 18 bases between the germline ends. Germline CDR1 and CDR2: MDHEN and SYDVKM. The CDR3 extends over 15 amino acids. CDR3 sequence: CASSHAQQAGQPQHF. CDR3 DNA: TGTGCCAGCAGTCATGCTCAACAGGCCGGGCAGCCCCAGCATTTT.

The CDR3 region has the DNA TGTGCCAGCAGCGGGCCTTTGACCAGCACAGATACGCAGTATTTT. It is translated as CASSGPLTSTDTQYF. This chain connects TRBV9 to TRBJ2-3, with unresolved D. Trimming cost V 3 bases and J 0 bases, with 11 bases left between them. The CDR3 runs to 15 residues. From germline, CDR1 is SGDLS and CDR2 YYNGEE.